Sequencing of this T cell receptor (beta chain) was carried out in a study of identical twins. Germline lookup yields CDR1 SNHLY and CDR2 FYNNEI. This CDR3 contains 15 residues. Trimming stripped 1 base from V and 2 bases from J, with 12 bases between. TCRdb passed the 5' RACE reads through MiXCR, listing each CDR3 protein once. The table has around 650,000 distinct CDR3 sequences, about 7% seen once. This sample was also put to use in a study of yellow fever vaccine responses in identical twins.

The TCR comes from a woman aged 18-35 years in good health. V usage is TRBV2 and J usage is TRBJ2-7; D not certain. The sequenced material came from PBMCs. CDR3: CASSEGAQVAYEQYF. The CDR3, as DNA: TGTGCCAGCAGTGAAGGGGCCCAGGTAGCCTACGAGCAGTACTTC. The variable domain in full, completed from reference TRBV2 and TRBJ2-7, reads EPEVTQTPSHQVTQMGQEVILRCVPISNHLYFYWYRQILGQKVEFLVSFYNNEISEKSEIFDDQFSVERPDGSNFTLKIRSTKLEDSAMYFCASSEGAQVAYEQYFGPGTRLTVT.